Presented here are 21 T cell receptor beta chains from one specimen sequenced in a study of Graves' ophthalmopathy and Graves' hyperthyroidism. Amplified TCR beta CDR3 regions were obtained using RNA transcripts as template. First-round RT-PCR with HTBI primers preceded a second-round multiplex PCR. TCRdb itself ran the multiplex PCR reads through MiXCR, one entry per CDR3 protein. The sample has over 650,000 distinct CDR3 sequences, about two fifths seen once. The sequencing sample was made of peripheral blood. These receptors were collected from an adult man with Graves' ophthalmopathy.

This clonotype was observed at least ten times. This chain joins TRBV7-9 and TRBJ2-7, with D tentatively TRBD1 (5 bases). Germline V gene lookup returns CDR1 SEHNR and CDR2 FQNEAQ (reference sequence). The ends were cut back, 0 bases at V and 2 bases at J, with 11 bases in the middle. There are 15 residues in the CDR3. The CDR3 spells CASSLAPQGTYEQYF. CDR3 DNA: TGTGCCAGCAGCTTAGCCCCCCAGGGTACCTACGAGCAGTACTTC.

A word on this clonotype: Being one base from a much bigger clone, this may be a read error. V is TRBV25-1 and J is TRBJ2-5; D perhaps matches TRBD2 (7 bases). The CDR3 sequence is 14 residues long. Looked up from germline, CDR1 is MGHDK and CDR2 is SYGVNS. As DNA, the CDR3 is TGCGCCAGCAGCCATGGCACAGGGCGGGAGACCCAGTGCTTC. Protein sequence: CASSHGTGRETQCF.

In its sample, this clonotype was seen many times. This chain uses TRBV2 with TRBJ2-7; 10 bases map to TRBD2. Looked up from germline, CDR1 is SNHLY and CDR2 is FYNNEI. Trimming took 4 bases from V and 5 from J; bases not matched to a gene: 8. The CDR3 has 15 residues. The CDR3 nucleotides read TGTGCCAGCAGTGGACCTAGCGGGAGTGTCGACGAGCAGTACTTC. It is translated as CASSGPSGSVDEQYF.

Worth noting for this clonotype: No conserved phenylalanine or tryptophan ends this CDR3, so it is likely a read error. The DNA is left out, because the CDR3 cannot be placed on it with certainty; the CDR3 is given as TCRdb lists it. The rearrangement links TRBV10-3 to TRBJ2-5; the table gives TRBD2 as D, unverified against the DNA. The CDR3 is made up of 11 amino acids, end residues included. The germline V gene has CDR1 ENHRY and CDR2 SYGVKD. The CDR3 is CAISGTSIPDT.

The chain joins TRBV24-1 to TRBJ1-2, with D perhaps matching TRBD1 (6 bases). Between the trimmed V and J ends, which lost 9 bases and 2 bases, there was a span of 12 bases. Germline lookup yields CDR1 KGHDR and CDR2 SFDVKD. The CDR3 sequence is 13 residues long. The CDR3 reads CATAKGQNYGYTF. The DNA for the CDR3 is TGTGCCACCGCCAAAGGACAGAACTATGGCTACACCTTC.

V and J are TRBV7-6 and TRBJ1-6, with D possibly matching TRBD1 (6 bases). The CDR3 has 13 amino acids. Germline V gene sequence: CDR1 SGHVS, CDR2 FNYEAQ. The V gene lost 5 bases and the J gene lost 13 bases, with 15 bases spanning the gap. The CDR3 DNA sequence: TGTGCCAGCAGCCACAGGGTTGATCAGCCCCTCCACTTT. As protein: CASSHRVDQPLHF.

In this sample, this clonotype turned up many times. This chain links TRBV2 with TRBJ2-2, with D tentatively TRBD1 or TRBD2 (5 bases each). Germline V gene sequence: CDR1 SNHLY, CDR2 FYNNEI. V shed 6 bases and J shed 5 bases, with 16 bases lying between them. CDR3 size: 15 residues. Here the CDR3 reads CASRAGGRGTGELFF. In nucleotides, the CDR3 is TGTGCCAGCAGAGCTGGGGGTAGAGGAACCGGGGAGCTGTTTTTT.

Ten or more counts support this clonotype. The chain links TRBV10-3 to TRBJ2-7; the match to TRBD1 covers 8 bases. This CDR3 spans 18 amino acids. Germline V CDR1 and CDR2: ENHRY, SYGVKD. V was pared by 4 bases and J by 2 bases, with 16 bases of the junction left unmatched. The CDR3 sequence is CAISVLGRGPGPTYEQYF. The CDR3 nucleotides read TGTGCCATCAGTGTCCTGGGCAGGGGGCCAGGACCTACCTACGAGCAGTACTTC.

This chain joins TRBV9 and TRBJ2-1; possible D gene TRBD1, 6 bases. Germline V gene sequence: CDR1 SGDLS, CDR2 YYNGEE. The CDR3 length is 16 residues. With 4 bases removed from V and 8 bases from J, the gap between germline ends came to 22 bases. The CDR3 protein is CASSQVSGHLLDEQFF. Here the CDR3 DNA reads TGTGCCAGCAGCCAAGTTTCGGGACACTTACTCGATGAGCAGTTCTTC.

The V call is TRBV2, the J call TRBJ1-6; 9 bases match TRBD1. CDR3 length equals 11 residues. J lost 16 bases, V lost 6 bases, and 4 bases had no gene match. Germline values: CDR1 SNHLY, CDR2 FYNNEI. Here the CDR3 DNA reads TGTGCCAGCAGGGGGGACAGGGATCTCCACTTT. Its translation is CASRGDRDLHF.

This clonotype has ten or more counts. V gene TRBV29-1 combines with J gene TRBJ1-1; no definite D call. This CDR3 is built from 12 residues. CDR1 is SQVTM and CDR2 is ANQGSEA in the germline V gene. V was pared by 8 bases and J by 6 bases, with 16 bases between. Here the CDR3 reads CSTRRVSAEAFF. CDR3 coding DNA: TGCAGCACCCGGAGGGTATCGGCTGAAGCTTTCTTT.

With respect to this clonotype: It may be a read error: a sequence one base away is much more abundant. This rearrangement joins TRBV9 to TRBJ1-4; D is perhaps TRBD1 (5 bases). V was pared by 8 bases and J by 4 bases, with 18 bases between. This CDR3 has 15 amino acids. The germline V gene encodes CDR1 SGDLS and CDR2 YYNGEE. DNA for the CDR3: TGTGCCAGGAGTGGGCAGGGTAATGGTAATGAAAAACTGTTTTTT. It codes for CARSGQGNGNEKLFF. Complete variable domain (other parts from reference TRBV9 and TRBJ1-4): DSGVTQTPKHLITATGQRVTLRCSPRSGDLSVYWYQQSLDQGLQFLIQYYNGEERAKGNILERFSAQQFPDLHSELNLSSLELGDSALYFCARSGQGNGNEKLFFGSGTQLSVL.

This clonotype was recorded at least ten times. The chain recombines TRBV7-6 with TRBJ2-7, with D maybe TRBD2 (5 bases). This CDR3 spans 14 amino acids. In germline, CDR1 is SGHVS, CDR2 FNYEAQ. Between the trimmed V and J ends, which lost 5 bases and 2 bases, there was a span of 13 bases. The CDR3 DNA is TGTGCCAGCAGCCGAATCGGGAACCCCTACGAGCAGTACTTC. Protein product: CASSRIGNPYEQYF. The complete variable domain, with remaining parts taken from reference TRBV7-6 and TRBJ2-7, reads GAGVSQSPRYKVTKRGQDVALRCDPISGHVSLYWYRQALGQGPEFLTYFNYEAQQDKSGLPNDRFSAERPEGSISTLTIQRTEQRDSAMYRCASSRIGNPYEQYFGPGTRLTVT.

This chain connects TRBV7-9 to TRBJ2-2, with unresolved D. The V end lost 8 bases, the J end lost 7 bases, and 8 bases lay between the germline ends. CDR1 is SEHNR and CDR2 is FQNEAQ in the germline V gene (reference sequence). The CDR3 runs to 11 residues. The CDR3 protein is CASVDGGELFF. The CDR3 DNA follows: TGTGCCAGCGTTGACGGCGGGGAGCTGTTTTTT. Filled out from reference TRBV7-9 and TRBJ2-2, the complete variable domain reads DTGVSQNPRHKITKRGQNVTFRCDPISEHNRLYWYRQTLGQGPEFLTYFQNEAQLEKSRLLSDRFSAERPKGSFSTLEIQRTEQGDSAMYLCASVDGGELFFGEGSRLTVL.

This clonotype was recorded at least ten times. The rearrangement uses TRBV6-1 and TRBJ1-6, with TRBD1 identical over 7 bases. The germline V gene encodes CDR1 MNHNS and CDR2 SASEGT. The junction had 7 bases not matched to a gene; V was cut back by 1 base and J by 16 bases. The CDR3 spans 13 residues. This CDR3 reads CASSEVDRESLHF. As DNA, the CDR3 is TGTGCCAGCAGTGAAGTTGACAGGGAATCGCTCCACTTT.

The CDR3 DNA reads TGTGCCAGCAGCCCTTTTTTGACCACAGGGGGCGCCAACACCGGGGAGCTGTTTTTT. It encodes CASSPFLTTGGANTGELFF. The chain combines TRBV7-8 with TRBJ2-2, with TRBD1 matching 9 bases. The CDR3 sequence is 19 residues long. V lost 5 bases and J lost 2; bases outside the gene matches: 15. CDR1 and CDR2 (germline): SGHVS, FQNEAQ.

This clonotype showed up many times. The chain couples TRBV20-1 to TRBJ1-5; 8 nucleotides agree with TRBD1. This CDR3 is 15 amino acids long. J was trimmed by 4 bases and V by 1 base; bases with no gene match: 6. The germline CDR1 and CDR2 sequences are DFQATT and SNEGSKA (reference sequence). DNA of the CDR3: TGCAGTGCTAGAGCCCTCACAGGGGGGAATCAGCCCCAGCATTTT. It translates to CSARALTGGNQPQHF.

This clonotype was seen at least ten times. This sequence joins TRBV2 and TRBJ1-3; possible D gene TRBD1, 6 bases. Deletions cut 3 bases from V and 3 bases from J, with 9 bases between. Germline V gene lookup returns CDR1 SNHLY and CDR2 FYNNEI. The CDR3 runs to 14 residues. The CDR3 is CASSDRGGGNTIYF. The CDR3 DNA reads as TGTGCCAGCAGTGACAGGGGAGGTGGAAACACCATATATTTT. Supplemented by reference TRBV2 and TRBJ1-3, the full variable domain reads EPEVTQTPSHQVTQMGQEVILRCVPISNHLYFYWYRQILGQKVEFLVSFYNNEISEKSEIFDDQFSVERPDGSNFTLKIRSTKLEDSAMYFCASSDRGGGNTIYFGEGSWLTVV.

Comment on this clonotype: The junction departs from the called germline gene at one end, perhaps through a read error. V and J are TRBV25-1 and TRBJ1-1; 9 bases fit TRBD1. This CDR3 is built from 15 residues. Per the germline V gene, CDR1 is MGHDK and CDR2 is SYGVNS. The CDR3 nucleotides read TGTGCCAGCAGGACCTGGGACAGGGTGGGCACTGAAGCTTCCTTT. Translating gives CASRTWDRVGTEASF.

This clonotype was counted ten times or more. The chain has TRBV9 and TRBJ1-2; 7 bases are a match to TRBD1. Germline-derived CDR1 and CDR2 are SGDLS and YYNGEE. V was pared by 3 bases and J by 4 bases, with 6 bases of the junction left unmatched. The CDR3 is 14 amino acids. The CDR3 protein is CASSANRDSYGYTF. The CDR3 DNA reads TGTGCCAGCAGCGCAAACCGGGACAGCTATGGCTACACCTTC.

The chain combines TRBV12-3 or TRBV12-4 with TRBJ1-5; possible D gene TRBD1, 5 bases. This CDR3 contains 14 residues. The ends were cut back, 4 bases at V and 9 bases at J, with 16 bases in the middle. CDR3 residues: CASSSANFGGPQHF. The CDR3 nucleotides are TGTGCCAGCAGTTCCGCTAACTTCGGGGGGCCCCAGCATTTT.